This TCR beta chain was retrieved from a study of T cells in Graves' hyperthyroidism and ophthalmopathy (dated by TCRdb to between 2018 and 2021). For the wider study: Peripheral blood was collected at initial diagnosis, before any treatment. To identify distinguishing TCR V-J signatures, a discovery cohort of some 100 patients was used, comprising roughly 45 with Graves' ophthalmopathy and some 60 with stable Graves' hyperthyroidism. Prospective prediction of ophthalmopathy was tested in an independent validation cohort of about 19 hyperthyroidism patients and 15 to 17 patients who later progressed to ophthalmopathy. The 85 to 100 discovery patients were divided at random into training and test sets in a 7:3 ratio. In addition, the study compared T-cell repertoires in thyroid tissue and in blood from roughly six Graves' hyperthyroidism patients. Following sampling, methimazole starting at 30 mg daily was given to hyperthyroidism patients, and high-dose intravenous methylprednisolone was given to ophthalmopathy patients. According to the paper, TCR Vbeta CDR3 sequencing was carried out on about 140 peripheral blood samples, which came from 40 to 45 ophthalmopathy, roughly 75 hyperthyroidism and approximately 17 progressor patients.

Amplification of TCR beta CDR3 regions was carried out from RNA transcripts. For the first round of RT-PCR on the TCR CDR3, the HTBI primer set was used together with the Qiagen OneStep RT-PCR kit. Libraries were constructed in a second round of multiplex PCR, after which size selection and purification were performed. Sequencing of the libraries was done on an Illumina HiSeq2000 using paired-end 100 bp reads. Regarding the original processing steps: SOAPnuke was used to process the raw data, throwing out any read that contained adapters or uncalled bases, had a mean Phred below 15, or lacked an exact constant-primer or identifier match. High-quality paired reads were merged with COPE v1.2.5, and unique nucleotide sequences were defined as clonotypes. MiTCR v1.1 was used to align the clonotypes against IMGT TRBV, TRBD and TRBJ reference segments. The analysis included only V-J combinations with a frequency above 0.0001, which together covered 99% to 99.2% of the repertoires. The TCS score was defined as the ratio of F50 (clonal expansion) to E x V (chaos), calculated using BLOSUM62-based TCRdist between CDR3 peptides within each V-J. Welch's t-statistics and random forest reduced roughly 530 V-J features to about 12, which were used in a naive Bayes classifier (R e1071). The similarity between thyroid and blood repertoires was quantified using the Morisita-Horn index. TCRdb applied fastp at Q25 and MiXCR to the public reads, then kept only in-frame beta chains. Here each entry gathers all rows of one CDR3 protein and keeps the most common genes and DNA. These V and J calls originate from TCRdb's pipeline instead of the authors' own analysis. Recorded for this sample are hundreds of thousands of distinct CDR3 sequences; roughly 15% of them occurred a single time. Around 4.1% of the sample is held by the ten biggest clonotypes.

Broad study findings and their caveats: Most expanded thyroid clonotypes (frequency above 0.001) were also detected in blood, suggesting blood repertoires may reflect thyroid immune responses. A 13 V-J signature model separated ophthalmopathy from stable hyperthyroidism, with about 88% sensitivity and 81.08% specificity in cross-validation and 80%/75% in testing. Sample size was not statistically predetermined, and investigators were not blinded to group allocation. In validation, the model predicted progression to ophthalmopathy with roughly 66% sensitivity and less than 80% specificity, a median of 6.5 months before onset.

This clonotype was counted at least ten times. The specificity of this receptor is unknown. The input lacks base qualities; no much larger clone sits a single base away. In the ophthalmopathy patients, disease was moderately to severely active, with a Clinical Activity Score of 3 or more, a NOSPECS grade of 4 or more, and a duration of less than 3 months. Patients with uncontrolled infections, other autoimmune diseases, pregnancy or lactation were excluded. Clinical symptoms, serum thyroxine and TRAb, thyroid ultrasound, and orbital computed tomography formed the basis for the diagnoses. PBMCs were isolated from roughly 10 ml of fresh peripheral blood by Ficoll-Paque density gradient centrifugation. Trizol reagent was used to extract total RNA, and RNA quality was then checked on an Agilent 2100 Bioanalyzer. Per the germline V gene, MNHEY is the CDR1 and SVGEGT is the CDR2. V is clipped by 3 bases and J by 0 bases, and the sequence between their germline boundaries is 14 bases long. The CDR3 runs 16 amino acids, cysteine and phenylalanine included. Only CDR3 DNA remains: 48 bases, in frame from the first base.

The chain is made from TRBV6-2 or TRBV6-3 and TRBJ1-1; TRBD1 is perhaps the D gene, given 6 matching bases. The TCR comes from a woman aged 40 to 50 with Graves' ophthalmopathy. Sequencing used blood. CDR3 loop: CASSYDGDNLNTEAFF. The DNA is as follows: TGTGCCAGCAGTTATGACGGGGACAACTTGAACACTGAAGCTTTCTTT.